The present T cell receptor beta chain was sequenced within a study of liver allograft versus peripheral blood T cells. Background on the study: Recipients' peripheral blood supplied the T cell receptor repertoires against which those in transplanted livers were compared.

Broader study findings: Reportedly, the T cell receptor repertoires present inside liver allografts differed from those in peripheral blood.

From germline, CDR1 is GTSNPN and CDR2 SVGIG (reference sequence). The CDR3 consists of 14 residues. Trimming stripped 2 bases from V and 7 bases from J, with 12 bases between. TCRdb re-derived calls from the reads in MiXCR, one entry per CDR3 protein. The sample consists of about 3,000 distinct CDR3 sequences, 16% of them appearing once. With regard to this clonotype: The antigen is unknown.

J is TRBJ1-6 and V is TRBV30, with a possible D match to TRBD1 (6 bases). The clonotype comes from a human patient who had a liver transplant. Some of the T cells may derive from the graft donor. The CDR3 DNA sequence: TGTGCCTGGAGTATGGGGGCGGCGAATTCACCCCTCCACTTT. This gives the protein CAWSMGAANSPLHF.